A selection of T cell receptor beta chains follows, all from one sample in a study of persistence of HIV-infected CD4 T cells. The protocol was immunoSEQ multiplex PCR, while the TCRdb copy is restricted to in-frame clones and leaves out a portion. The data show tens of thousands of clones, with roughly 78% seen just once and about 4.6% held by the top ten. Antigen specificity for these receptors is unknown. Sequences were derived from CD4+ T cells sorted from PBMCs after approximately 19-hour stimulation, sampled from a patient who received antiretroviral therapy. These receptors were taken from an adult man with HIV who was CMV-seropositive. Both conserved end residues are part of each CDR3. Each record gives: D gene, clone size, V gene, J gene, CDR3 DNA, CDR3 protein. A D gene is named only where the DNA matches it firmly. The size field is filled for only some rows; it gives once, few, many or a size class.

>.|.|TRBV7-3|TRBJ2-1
TGTGCCAGCAGCGCGACTGAGGCCAGTGAGCAGTTCTTC
CASSATEASEQFF
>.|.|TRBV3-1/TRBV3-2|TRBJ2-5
TGTGCCAGCAATGGGAGATGGGAGACCCAGTACTTC
CASNGRWETQYF
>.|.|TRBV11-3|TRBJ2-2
TGTGCCAGCAGCTTAGTAGTCGGGGAGCTGTTTTTT
CASSLVVGELFF
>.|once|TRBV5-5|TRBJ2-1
TGTGCCAGCAGCTTGGGGCCCGGGGGTTACAATGAGCAGTTCTTC
CASSLGPGGYNEQFF
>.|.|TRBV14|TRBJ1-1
TGTGCCAGCAGCCGAGACAGTTACACTGAAGCTTTCTTT
CASSRDSYTEAFF
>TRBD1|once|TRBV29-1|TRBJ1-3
TGCAGCGTCCGGGACAGGGTAAACACCATATATTTT
CSVRDRVNTIYF
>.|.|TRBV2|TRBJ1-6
TGTGCCAGTACTCGGGGGGGAACGTACTCACCCCTCCACTTT
CASTRGGTYSPLHF
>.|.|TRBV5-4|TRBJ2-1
TGTGCCAGCAGCTTAACAGGGACCAAGCAGTTCTTC
CASSLTGTKQFF
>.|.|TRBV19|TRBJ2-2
TGTGCCAGTAGTCTTGGGGGAAACACCGGGGAGCTGTTTTTT
CASSLGGNTGELFF
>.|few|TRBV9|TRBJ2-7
TGTGCCAGCAGCGTATCCCCGGGGTCCTACGAGCAGTACTTC
CASSVSPGSYEQYF
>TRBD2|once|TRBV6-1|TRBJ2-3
TGTGCCAGCAGTGAACTAGCTAGCGGGGGAGGCACAGATACGCAGTATTTT
CASSELASGGGTDTQYF
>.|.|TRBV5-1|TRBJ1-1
TGCGCCAGCAGCTTGTCGTCTCAGAACACTGAAGCTTTCTTT
CASSLSSQNTEAFF
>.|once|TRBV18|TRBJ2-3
TGTGCCAGCTCACCTGGGCTAGATACAGATACGCAGTATTTT
CASSPGLDTDTQYF
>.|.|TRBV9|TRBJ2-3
TGTGCCAGCAGCGTAGCTCTTCCAGATACGCAGTATTTT
CASSVALPDTQYF
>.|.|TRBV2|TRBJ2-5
TGTGCCAGCAGTTTACAGGGAGAGACCCAGTACTTC
CASSLQGETQYF
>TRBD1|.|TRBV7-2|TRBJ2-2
TGTGCCAGCAGCGTCGACAGGGGCGCGAACACCGGGGAGCTGTTTTTT
CASSVDRGANTGELFF
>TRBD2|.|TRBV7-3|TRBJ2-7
TGTGCCAGCAGCCGCGGACTAGCGGGGGGTAAGCAGTACTTC
CASSRGLAGGKQYF
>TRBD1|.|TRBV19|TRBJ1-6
TGTGCCAGTAGTATAACTTCAGGGGGCAACTATAATTCACCCCTCCACTTT
CASSITSGGNYNSPLHF
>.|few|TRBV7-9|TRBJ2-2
TGTGCCAGCAGCTTAAGGCAGGCCGGGGAGCTGTTTTTT
CASSLRQAGELFF
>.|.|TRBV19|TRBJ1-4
TGTGCCAGTAGGGACAGCGATAATGAAAAACTGTTTTTT
CASRDSDNEKLFF
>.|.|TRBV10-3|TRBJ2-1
TGTGCCATCAGTGATTCCGGGGGGCTCGACAATGAGCAGTTCTTC
CAISDSGGLDNEQFF
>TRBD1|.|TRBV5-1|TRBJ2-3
TGCGCCAGCAGCAAACAGGGGTCTAAAGATACGCAGTATTTT
CASSKQGSKDTQYF
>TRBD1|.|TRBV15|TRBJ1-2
TGTGCCACCAGCAGAGATCAAGGGGGCTGGTTTCGCTACACCTTC
CATSRDQGGWFRYTF
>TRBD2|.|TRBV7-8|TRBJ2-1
TGTGCCAGCAGCTTACCGGGGCGGGGGGTTAACTACAATGAGCAGTTCTTC
CASSLPGRGVNYNEQFF
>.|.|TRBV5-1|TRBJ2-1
TGCGCCAGCAGCTTGGCTGAGCGAACCTACAATGAGCAGTTCTTC
CASSLAERTYNEQFF
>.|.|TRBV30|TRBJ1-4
TGTGCCTGGAGTCGAGAACGGGGGGCGCCGGGGAAACTGTTTTTT
CAWSRERGAPGKLFF
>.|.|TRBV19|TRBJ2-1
TGTGCCAGTAGGGAGAATACCCGACCGGTCAATGAGCAGTTCTTC
CASRENTRPVNEQFF
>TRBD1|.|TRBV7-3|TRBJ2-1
TGTGCCAGCAGCCCGTCCCGGGACAGTGAGCAGTTCTTC
CASSPSRDSEQFF
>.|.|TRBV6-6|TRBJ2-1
TGTGCCAGCAGAACCCGAGGGGCGGGAAGGAATGAGCAGTTCTTC
CASRTRGAGRNEQFF
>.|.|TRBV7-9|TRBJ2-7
TGTGCCAGCAGCCCACGAGGAGCCCTAGTCCCAGGGGCGTACGAGCAGTACTTC
CASSPRGALVPGAYEQYF
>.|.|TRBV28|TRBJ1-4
TGTGCCAGCAGTTTAATGGCTCCGTATAATGAAAAACTGTTTTTT
CASSLMAPYNEKLFF
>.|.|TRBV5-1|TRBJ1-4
TGCGCCAGCAGCCAGGGCTTCTCGGGAGAAAAACTGTTTTTT
CASSQGFSGEKLFF
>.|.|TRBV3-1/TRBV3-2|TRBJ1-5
TGTGCCAGCAGCCAAGATCTCTCGCAGCCCCAGCATTTT
CASSQDLSQPQHF
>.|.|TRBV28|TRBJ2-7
TGTGCCAGCAGTCCCCAGTACGAGCAGTACTTC
CASSPQYEQYF
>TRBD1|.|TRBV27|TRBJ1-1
TGTGCCAGCAGTTTAGTAGGGGGCAGGGGGACGGAGGCTTTCTTT
CASSLVGGRGTEAFF